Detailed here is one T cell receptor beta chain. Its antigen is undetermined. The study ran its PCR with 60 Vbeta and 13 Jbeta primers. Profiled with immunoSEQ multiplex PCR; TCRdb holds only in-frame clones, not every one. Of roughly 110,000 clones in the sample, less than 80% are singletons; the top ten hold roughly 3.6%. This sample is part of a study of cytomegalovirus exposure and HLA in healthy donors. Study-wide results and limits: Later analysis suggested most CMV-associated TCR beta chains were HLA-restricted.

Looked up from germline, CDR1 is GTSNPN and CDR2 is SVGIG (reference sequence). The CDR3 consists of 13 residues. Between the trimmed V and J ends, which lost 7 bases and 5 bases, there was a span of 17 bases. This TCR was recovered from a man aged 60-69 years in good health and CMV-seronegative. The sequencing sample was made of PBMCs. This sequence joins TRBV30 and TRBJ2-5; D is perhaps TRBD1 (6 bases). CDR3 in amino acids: CASDSPPSETQYF. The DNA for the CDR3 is TGTGCCTCGGACAGCCCCCCCAGCGAGACCCAGTACTTC.